Shown below are 18 T cell receptor beta chains from a single sample sequenced in a study of cytomegalovirus exposure and HLA in healthy donors. Vbeta (60) and Jbeta (13) primers were used in the PCR. Here immunoSEQ multiplex PCR was the method, and the copy in TCRdb shows in-frame clones only, minus some. The sample consists of about 140,000 clones, roughly 87% of them appearing once. Sequencing input: PBMCs. The receptors come from a woman aged 40-49 years in good health and CMV-seronegative.

This sequence joins TRBV7-7 and TRBJ2-3; 8 bases align to TRBD1. CDR1 is SSHAT, CDR2 FNYEAQ, per germline (reference sequence). There are 14 residues in the CDR3. Trimming at V came to 5 bases and at J to 3 bases, leaving 4 bases not matched to a gene. The CDR3 DNA reads as TGTGCCAGCAGCCCCAGGGGGCTGACAGATACGCAGTATTTT. Residues: CASSPRGLTDTQYF.

The chain carries TRBV28 and TRBJ2-3, with 7 bases that match TRBD2. This CDR3 region has 17 residues. With V trimmed by 7 bases and J by 2 bases, 15 bases remained unmatched. From germline, CDR1 is MDHEN and CDR2 SYDVKM. CDR3 nucleotides: TGTGCCAGCAATCCCCCTGGGGCTAGCGGAAACACAGATACGCAGTATTTT. Translating it yields CASNPPGASGNTDTQYF. Using reference TRBV28 and TRBJ2-3 for the parts outside the CDR3, the full variable domain is DVKVTQSSRYLVKRTGEKVFLECVQDMDHENMFWYRQDPGLGLRLIYFSYDVKMKEKGDIPEGYSVSREKKERFSLILESASTNQTSMYLCASNPPGASGNTDTQYFGPGTRLTVL.

V and J are TRBV5-1 and TRBJ2-7, with D possibly TRBD2 on 7 matching bases. The CDR3 length is 14 residues. Per the germline V gene, CDR1 is SGHRS and CDR2 is YFSETQ. Deletions cut 6 bases from V and 6 bases from J, with 19 bases between. The CDR3 DNA sequence: TGCGCCAGCAATTCCGGCAGGGGAGGGCCCGAGCAGTACTTC. Its protein is CASNSGRGGPEQYF.

In its sample, this clone was seen a few times. The J gene is TRBJ2-4, the V gene TRBV5-6, with TRBD1 matching 8 bases. V lost 0 bases, J lost 3 bases, and 2 bases stayed unmatched. CDR1 and CDR2 (germline): SGHDT, YYEEEE. There are 15 residues in the CDR3. The CDR3 loop is CASSLGQGIKNIQYF. In nucleotides, the CDR3 is TGTGCCAGCAGCTTGGGACAGGGGATCAAAAACATTCAGTACTTC. Together with reference TRBV5-6 and TRBJ2-4, the CDR3 gives the full variable domain: DAGVTQSPTHLIKTRGQQVTLRCSPKSGHDTVSWYQQALGQGPQFIFQYYEEEERQRGNFPDRFSGHQFPNYSSELNVNALLLGDSALYLCASSLGQGIKNIQYFGAGTRLSVL.

This clone was picked up a small number of times. The genes are TRBV15 and TRBJ2-7, with TRBD1 matching 9 bases. CDR3 length equals 15 residues. The germline CDR1 and CDR2 sequences are LNHNV and YYDKDF (reference sequence). V shed 3 bases, J shed 2 bases, and the junction held 5 bases outside the gene matches. The CDR3 DNA reads TGTGCCACCAGCAGGGACAGGGGAAGCGCCTACGAGCAGTACTTC. Protein: CATSRDRGSAYEQYF.

The chain combines TRBV4-3 with TRBJ2-1; D possibly corresponds to TRBD2 (6 bases). The length of the CDR3 is 15 residues. Germline V gene data show CDR1 as LGHNA and CDR2 as YSLEER. Trimming removed 0 bases from V and 9 bases from J, with 15 bases in between. CDR3 loop: CASSQDTGVGSEQFF. As DNA, the CDR3 is TGCGCCAGCAGCCAAGATACGGGAGTAGGTAGTGAGCAGTTCTTC.

The chain joins TRBV4-2 to TRBJ2-3; weak D call: TRBD2 (6 bases). The CDR3 extends over 18 amino acids. Trimming took off 0 bases at V and 7 bases at J, with 23 bases between the two ends. CDR1 and CDR2 (germline): LGHNA, YNFKEQ. The CDR3 sequence is CASSQDYVRGVGMNTQYF. The CDR3 DNA follows: TGTGCCAGCAGCCAAGATTACGTGCGGGGAGTGGGCATGAATACGCAGTATTTT.

This chain connects TRBV2 to TRBJ1-4; D remains ambiguous. The CDR3 totals 15 residues. The germline V gene has CDR1 SNHLY and CDR2 FYNNEI. The ends were cut back, 5 bases at V and 0 bases at J, with 10 bases in the middle. CDR3 DNA sequence: TGTGCCAGCAGTACCTCCCCAGCAACTAATGAAAAACTGTTTTTT. It yields the protein CASSTSPATNEKLFF. The whole variable domain, filled in from reference TRBV2 and TRBJ1-4, reads EPEVTQTPSHQVTQMGQEVILRCVPISNHLYFYWYRQILGQKVEFLVSFYNNEISEKSEIFDDQFSVERPDGSNFTLKIRSTKLEDSAMYFCASSTSPATNEKLFFGSGTQLSVL.

CDR3: CAINGQGAHNEQFF. The CDR3 DNA follows: TGTGCCATCAACGGACAGGGGGCACACAATGAGCAGTTCTTC. The chain has TRBV10-3 and TRBJ2-1; 11 positions agree with TRBD1. V was clipped by 7 bases and J by 5 bases; unmatched bases: 4. This CDR3 spans 14 amino acids. In germline, CDR1 is ENHRY, CDR2 SYGVKD.

The chain recombines TRBV7-9 with TRBJ1-1; no clear D gene. V lost 2 bases to trimming and J lost 3 bases, with 10 bases between them. The CDR3 covers 14 residues. The germline gives CDR1 SEHNR, CDR2 FQNEAQ (reference sequence). The CDR3 region has the DNA TGTGCCAGCAGCTTAAGGGTGGAGGACACTGAAGCTTTCTTT. Amino acid sequence: CASSLRVEDTEAFF.

The rearrangement links TRBV11-3 to TRBJ2-5; 12 nucleotides match TRBD2. V was pared by 3 bases and J by 1 base, with 3 bases of the junction left unmatched. The germline V gene encodes CDR1 SGHNT and CDR2 YENEEA. The CDR3 consists of 16 residues. CDR3 region: CASSFASGGGQETQYF. The DNA of the CDR3 is TGTGCCAGCAGCTTTGCTAGCGGGGGGGGCCAAGAGACCCAGTACTTC.

This chain joins TRBV7-6 and TRBJ2-2, with D maybe TRBD2 (6 bases). The CDR3 is 14 amino acids. Trimming removed 5 bases from V and 9 bases from J, with 16 bases in between. Germline V gene data show CDR1 as SGHVS and CDR2 as FNYEAQ. Written as DNA, the CDR3 is TGTGCCAGCAGCGCGGGACCGGGTCCCTGGGAGCTGTTTTTT. Residues: CASSAGPGPWELFF. The full variable domain, in which reference TRBV7-6 and TRBJ2-2 provide the parts outside the CDR3, is GAGVSQSPRYKVTKRGQDVALRCDPISGHVSLYWYRQALGQGPEFLTYFNYEAQQDKSGLPNDRFSAERPEGSISTLTIQRTEQRDSAMYRCASSAGPGPWELFFGEGSRLTVL.

The rearrangement uses TRBV5-1 and TRBJ2-3, with 9 nucleotides matching TRBD2. After removal of 4 bases from V and 5 bases from J, the junction contained 2 bases not matched to a gene. CDR1 is SGHRS and CDR2 is YFSETQ in the germline V gene. The CDR3 consists of 13 residues. The CDR3 DNA follows: TGCGCCAGCAGCGTGCGGGGGGGAGATACGCAGTATTTT. Protein product: CASSVRGGDTQYF.

The chain has TRBV28 and TRBJ1-2; 7 bases match TRBD1. Germline values: CDR1 MDHEN, CDR2 SYDVKM. This CDR3 has 15 amino acids. The trim removed 4 bases at V and 4 bases at J, leaving 9 bases unmatched. The DNA of the CDR3 is TGTGCCAGCAGTTCGGTCGACAGGGAGGTCTATGGCTACACCTTC. Protein sequence: CASSSVDREVYGYTF.

The chain is built from TRBV11-3 and TRBJ2-1, with a possible D match to TRBD1 (5 bases). The CDR3 contains 14 residues. Germline values: CDR1 SGHNT, CDR2 YENEEA. The V end was cut by 2 bases, the J end by 4 bases, with 9 bases between. CDR3 coding DNA: TGTGCCAGCAGCTTATTTTCAGGGTACAATGAGCAGTTCTTC. Its translation is CASSLFSGYNEQFF.

V usage is TRBV5-1 and J usage is TRBJ2-3; no reliable D call. Germline V gene lookup returns CDR1 SGHRS and CDR2 YFSETQ. This CDR3 contains 14 residues. V lost 0 bases, J lost 2 bases, and 7 bases lay in between. CDR3 region: CASSLGGDTDTQYF. As DNA, the CDR3 is TGCGCCAGCAGCTTGGGCGGTGACACAGATACGCAGTATTTT.

As regards this clone: An end of the junction does not agree with germline; a read error may underlie this. The chain recombines TRBV7-9 with TRBJ1-2; D is possibly TRBD1 (6 bases). The CDR3 spans 13 residues. CDR1 SEHNR and CDR2 FQNEAQ come from the germline V gene (reference sequence). The DNA for the CDR3 is TGTTCCAGCAGCTTAGGGACAACCTATGGCTACACCTTC. Its protein is CSSSLGTTYGYTF.

This chain links TRBV10-3 with TRBJ2-3; 8 positions match TRBD2. There are 17 residues in the CDR3. The V gene's germline CDR1 is ENHRY and CDR2 SYGVKD. V lost 4 bases and J lost 4; bases outside the gene matches: 13. DNA of the CDR3: TGTGCCATCAGTGCCCCCCCGGGTAGCGGGACCCCAGATACGCAGTATTTT. It translates to CAISAPPGSGTPDTQYF.